The 16 T cell receptor beta chains below all came from one sample that was sequenced in a study of blood T cell repertoires in COVID-19. Sequencing was performed with immunoSEQ multiplex PCR; in TCRdb, only in-frame clones are kept and a portion is missing. The data hold about 180,000 clones, with around 86% observed a single time. The sample taken for sequencing was peripheral blood. The receptors originated from a woman aged 25 to 39 with active or convalescent COVID-19.

V and J are TRBV7-6 and TRBJ2-1; 10 bases match TRBD2. Germline loops: CDR1 SGHVS, CDR2 FNYEAQ. The trim removed 5 bases at V and 4 bases at J, leaving 5 bases unmatched. The CDR3 runs 15 residues. DNA of the CDR3: TGTGCCAGCAGCCGGGGACTAGCGCAGTACAATGAGCAGTTCTTC. This translates into CASSRGLAQYNEQFF.

This chain links TRBV11-2 with TRBJ2-3, with 9 positions matching TRBD1. J was trimmed by 2 bases and V by 3 bases; bases with no gene match: 3. From germline, CDR1 is SGHAT and CDR2 FQNNGV. The CDR3 covers 15 residues. CDR3 DNA sequence: TGTGCCAGCAGCTTCGGGACAGGGACCACAGATACGCAGTATTTT. Translation gives CASSFGTGTTDTQYF.

Only one count was recorded for this clone. The V gene is TRBV24-1, the J gene TRBJ2-2, with TRBD2 matching 9 bases. The CDR3 has 17 residues. In germline, CDR1 is KGHDR, CDR2 SFDVKD. V gave up 2 bases and J gave up 0 bases; unmatched junction bases: 3. CDR3 nucleotides: TGTGCCACCAGTGATTCTCGACTAGCGGCGAACACCGGGGAGCTGTTTTTT. It yields the protein CATSDSRLAANTGELFF.

The chain is built from TRBV5-6 and TRBJ1-1; 7 bases map to TRBD1. Germline values: CDR1 SGHDT, CDR2 YYEEEE. The CDR3 totals 15 residues. V lost 0 bases, J lost 5 bases, and 7 bases stayed unmatched. CDR3 residues: CASSLGTGVGTEAFF. The CDR3 bases are TGTGCCAGCAGCTTGGGGACAGGAGTAGGGACTGAAGCTTTCTTT.

The rearrangement uses TRBV6-1 and TRBJ2-1, with D possibly TRBD1 on 5 matching bases. The germline V gene has CDR1 MNHNS and CDR2 SASEGT. V was shortened by 3 bases and J by 8 bases, with 11 bases between the two germline ends. This CDR3 spans 13 amino acids. CDR3 nucleotide sequence: TGTGCCAGCAGTGATCAGGGCGGCGATGAGCAGTTCTTC. Its protein is CASSDQGGDEQFF.

The J gene is TRBJ2-7, the V gene TRBV18; 10 nucleotides match TRBD1. Germline trimming cut 4 bases from V and 3 bases from J; bases unmatched to any gene: 3. The germline V gene encodes CDR1 KGHSH and CDR2 LQKENI. The CDR3 contains 14 residues. The CDR3: CASSLGQGNYEQYF. The CDR3 DNA follows: TGTGCCAGCTCACTGGGACAGGGGAACTACGAGCAGTACTTC. Full variable domain (remainder filled in from reference TRBV18 and TRBJ2-7): NAGVMQNPRHLVRRRGQEARLRCSPMKGHSHVYWYRQLPEEGLKFMVYLQKENIIDESGMPKERFSAEFPKEGPSILRIQQVVRGDSAAYFCASSLGQGNYEQYFGPGTRLTVT.

V usage is TRBV5-4 and J usage is TRBJ2-7, with D perhaps matching TRBD2 (7 bases). The CDR3 runs to 16 residues. The V and J ends lost 0 bases and 2 bases respectively, with 15 bases between them. Looked up from germline, CDR1 is SGHNT and CDR2 is YYREEE (reference sequence). This CDR3 reads CASSLGRGAGTYEQYF. CDR3 in DNA: TGTGCCAGCAGCTTGGGTCGGGGGGCAGGGACCTACGAGCAGTACTTC.

This sequence joins TRBV19 and TRBJ2-7, with 7 bases fitting TRBD1. The V and J ends lost 0 bases and 4 bases, in that order; junction bases with no gene match: 9. The CDR3 is 16 amino acids. CDR1 and CDR2 (germline): LNHDA, SQIVND (reference sequence). The CDR3 region is CASSIDSTGYSYEQYF. The CDR3 DNA sequence: TGTGCCAGTAGTATAGATTCGACAGGGTATTCATACGAGCAGTACTTC.

The chain employs TRBV11-2 and TRBJ2-5, with D perhaps matching TRBD1 (6 bases). This CDR3 contains 16 residues. Trimming left V 1 base short and J 1 base short, with 13 bases between. Germline loops: CDR1 SGHAT, CDR2 FQNNGV. DNA of the CDR3: TGTGCCAGCAGCTTAGTAGGGGGACGTCGCCAAGAGACCCAGTACTTC. It is translated as CASSLVGGRRQETQYF.

The J gene is TRBJ1-1, the V gene TRBV5-5, with 8 bases that match TRBD1. The J segment lost 1 base and the V segment lost 1 base, leaving 3 bases of the junction unmatched. The CDR3 is 15 residues long. Germline loops: CDR1 SGHKS, CDR2 YYEKEE (reference sequence). The CDR3 coding sequence is TGTGCCAGCAGCTTGTATGGGACAGGGAACACTGAAGCTTTCTTT. This codes for CASSLYGTGNTEAFF.

The chain has TRBV19 and TRBJ1-1, with D possibly TRBD1 on 6 matching bases. Germline-derived CDR1 and CDR2 are LNHDA and SQIVND (reference sequence). V lost 0 bases to trimming and J lost 5 bases, with 7 bases between them. The CDR3 consists of 13 residues. The CDR3 spells CASSIEGATEAFF. In DNA form, the CDR3 reads TGTGCCAGTAGTATAGAGGGGGCGACTGAAGCTTTCTTT.

V and J are TRBV5-6 and TRBJ2-5; 7 bases line up with TRBD1. Germline CDR1 is SGHDT and CDR2 is YYEEEE. The CDR3 covers 15 residues. J was trimmed by 2 bases and V by 1 base; bases with no gene match: 5. The chain's CDR3 is CASSLLTGWQETQYF. CDR3 sequence (DNA): TGTGCCAGCAGCTTGTTGACAGGGTGGCAAGAGACCCAGTACTTC.

Concerning this clone itself: This same CDR3 is encoded by further DNA sequences in the sample. The genes are TRBV5-8 and TRBJ1-6; 7 bases match TRBD1. J was trimmed by 7 bases and V by 0 bases; bases with no gene match: 4. The germline gives CDR1 SGHTS, CDR2 YDEGEE. CDR3 length equals 15 residues. CDR3 nucleotides: TGTGCCAGCAGCTTGGGACAGGGACAGAATTCACCCCTCCACTTT. Protein: CASSLGQGQNSPLHF.

J is TRBJ2-7 and V is TRBV7-2, with D tentatively TRBD1 (7 bases). The V end lost 1 base, the J end lost 5 bases, and 18 bases lay between the germline ends. The CDR3 sequence is 16 residues long. The germline CDR1 and CDR2 sequences are SGHTA and FQGNSA. This CDR3 is CASSLGRGTAANEQYF. Written as DNA, the CDR3 is TGTGCCAGCAGCTTAGGGCGCGGGACAGCCGCCAACGAGCAGTACTTC.

The J gene is TRBJ1-4, the V gene TRBV5-6; D is uncertain. Germline CDR1 is SGHDT and CDR2 is YYEEEE. Trimming left V 0 bases short and J 8 bases short, with 8 bases between. CDR3 length equals 13 residues. The CDR3 bases are TGTGCCAGCAGCTTGGGCCCCGGGGAAAAACTGTTTTTT. Its translation: CASSLGPGEKLFF. The whole variable domain, filled in from reference TRBV5-6 and TRBJ1-4, reads DAGVTQSPTHLIKTRGQQVTLRCSPKSGHDTVSWYQQALGQGPQFIFQYYEEEERQRGNFPDRFSGHQFPNYSSELNVNALLLGDSALYLCASSLGPGEKLFFGSGTQLSVL.

This clone occurred once. The gene calls are TRBV7-6 and TRBJ2-3, with 10 bases fitting TRBD2. CDR1 and CDR2 (germline): SGHVS, FNYEAQ. The CDR3 is made up of 16 amino acids. V gave up 1 base and J gave up 1 base; unmatched junction bases: 2. The CDR3 is CASSLGLAGGTDTQYF. CDR3 sequence (DNA): TGTGCCAGCAGCTTAGGGCTAGCGGGAGGCACAGATACGCAGTATTTT.